The 18 T cell receptor beta chains given below trace back to one sample, sequenced in a study of T cell repertoires in cytomegalovirus infection. TCRdb independently ran MiXCR on the reads; one entry per CDR3 protein. The sample consists of roughly 760,000 distinct CDR3 sequences, 35% to 40% of them appearing once. Sequencing was done on a sample of PBMCs. The receptors were sampled from a human donor in good health (CMV status not recorded). Some clones in this sample may be carry-over from other donors' samples.

The CDR3 DNA is TGCAGTGCTAGTCGACGTGACAATCAGCCCCAGCATTTT. Translated: CSASRRDNQPQHF. The V call is TRBV20-1, the J call TRBJ1-5; D is ambiguous. This CDR3 is built from 13 residues. CDR1 is DFQATT, CDR2 SNEGSKA, per germline (reference sequence). Trimming pared 3 bases from V and 3 bases from J, leaving 9 bases between.

At least ten counts were recorded for this clonotype. The CDR3 sequence is CASSTIGGNQPQHF. The CDR3 coding sequence is TGTGCCAGCAGCACAATCGGGGGGAATCAGCCCCAGCATTTT. The V gene is TRBV7-2, the J gene TRBJ1-5; D is possibly TRBD1 (5 bases). The length of the CDR3 is 14 residues. The V gene lost 5 bases and the J gene lost 4 bases, with 12 bases spanning the gap. Germline V lookup: CDR1 SGHTA, CDR2 FQGNSA. The full variable domain, completed using reference TRBV7-2 and TRBJ1-5, is GAGVSQSPSNKVTEKGKDVELRCDPISGHTALYWYRQSLGQGLEFLIYFQGNSAPDKSGLPSDRFSAERTGGSVSTLTIQRTQQEDSAVYLCASSTIGGNQPQHFGDGTRLSIL.

This clonotype showed up many times. The CDR3 DNA is TGTGCCAGCAGTGACAGAACTAATGAAAAACTGTTTTTT. Protein sequence: CASSDRTNEKLFF. The chain uses TRBV28 and TRBJ1-4; D may be TRBD1 (5 bases). The CDR3 is 13 residues long. Trimming removed 5 bases at V and 1 base at J, with 5 bases between. In germline, CDR1 is MDHEN, CDR2 SYDVKM.

V is TRBV11-3 and J is TRBJ2-1, with TRBD1 as a possible D gene (5 bases). This CDR3 spans 14 amino acids. Trimming took 2 bases from V and 6 from J, leaving 11 bases between them. Germline V gene data show CDR1 as SGHNT and CDR2 as YENEEA. For the CDR3, the DNA is TGTGCCAGCAGCTTAAATCGACAGTTCAATGAGCAGTTCTTC. As protein: CASSLNRQFNEQFF.

The gene calls are TRBV11-2 and TRBJ2-5, with TRBD2 matching over 11 bases. This CDR3 region has 15 residues. Germline V CDR1 and CDR2: SGHAT, FQNNGV. The junction had 4 bases not matched to a gene; V was cut back by 5 bases and J by 2 bases. The CDR3 DNA reads TGTGCCAGCAGCGCCAGGACTAGCGGGCAAGAGACCCAGTACTTC. Protein: CASSARTSGQETQYF.

This clonotype was seen more than once but under ten times. CDR3 DNA: TGCAGCGTTGAAGCTAGCGGGGGGCCCAATGAGCAGTTCTTC. Translated, it gives CSVEASGGPNEQFF. V is TRBV29-1 and J is TRBJ2-1, with TRBD2 matching over 11 bases. CDR1 is SQVTM and CDR2 is ANQGSEA in the germline V gene. V lost 1 base to trimming and J lost 6 bases; unmatched junction nucleotides: 2. This CDR3 region has 14 residues.

This clonotype has just one count. Given a much more abundant clone one base away, this may be a read error. The rearrangement links TRBV7-6 to TRBJ2-1; D call uncertain. CDR1 is SGHVS and CDR2 is FNYEAQ in the germline V gene. This CDR3 has 13 amino acids. CDR3 nucleotide sequence: TGTGCCAGAAGCTCTATGACGGAAAGTGAGCAGTTCTTC. It yields the protein CARSSMTESEQFF.

V and J are TRBV7-6 and TRBJ2-7, with TRBD1 matching over 7 bases. CDR3 size: 16 residues. CDR1 and CDR2 (germline): SGHVS, FNYEAQ. J gave up 0 bases and V 5 bases, and 10 bases lay outside the gene matches. The CDR3 loop is CASSPKPGTDSYEQYF. The CDR3 DNA reads as TGTGCCAGCAGCCCAAAACCCGGGACAGACTCCTACGAGCAGTACTTC.

A word on this clonotype: One junction end does not reproduce the germline sequence, and a read error may be involved. The V call is TRBV4-1, the J call TRBJ1-1; D is undetermined. The CDR3 contains 17 residues. Germline loops: CDR1 MGHRA, CDR2 YSYEKL. CDR3 residues: CASSPPPKTIMNTGAFF. The CDR3 DNA follows: TGCGCCAGCAGCCCTCCCCCCAAAACTATAATGAACACTGGAGCTTTCTTT.

The CDR3 nucleotides are TGTGCCAGCAGTCCCCACAGGGTCAGGGTCGGGGAAAAACTGTTTTTT. Translated, it gives CASSPHRVRVGEKLFF. The chain combines TRBV12-3 or TRBV12-4 with TRBJ1-4; a possible D gene is TRBD1 (6 bases). Deletions cut 5 bases from V and 8 bases from J, with 21 bases between. There are 16 residues in the CDR3.

This clonotype has more than one count but fewer than ten. V and J are TRBV11-3 and TRBJ2-1, with 9 positions matching TRBD1. Germline V gene lookup returns CDR1 SGHNT and CDR2 YENEEA. J lost 9 bases, V lost 8 bases, and 14 bases had no gene match. The CDR3 has 15 amino acids. The CDR3: CASSTNRGRLGEQFF. CDR3 nucleotides: TGTGCCAGCTCGACAAACAGGGGGCGCCTAGGTGAGCAGTTCTTC.

This clonotype has more than one count but fewer than ten. The CDR3 is CASRTGTSGTGELFF. The CDR3 DNA reads as TGTGCCAGTAGAACCGGGACTAGCGGGACCGGGGAGCTGTTTTTT. The J gene is TRBJ2-2, the V gene TRBV19; 12 bases line up with TRBD2. CDR1 is LNHDA, CDR2 SQIVND, per germline (reference sequence). This CDR3 region has 15 residues. V shed 6 bases and J 5 bases; nucleotides not matched to a gene: 4.

This rearrangement joins TRBV6-8 to TRBJ1-2, with D possibly TRBD1 on 6 matching bases. The V end was cut by 6 bases, the J end by 6 bases, with 11 bases between. The CDR3 is 12 amino acids. CDR1 is MNHGY, CDR2 SAAAGT, per germline. This CDR3 is CASRQGPHGYTF. In DNA, the CDR3 is TGTGCCAGCAGACAGGGACCCCATGGCTACACCTTC.

CDR3 coding DNA: TGTGCCTGGAGAGCGGGCGTTAGGACTGAAGCTTTCTTT. Its protein is CAWRAGVRTEAFF. This chain uses TRBV30 with TRBJ1-1; no firm D call. The CDR3 runs to 13 residues. The germline gives CDR1 GTSNPN, CDR2 SVGIG (reference sequence). The V gene lost 3 bases and the J gene lost 5 bases, with 13 bases spanning the gap.

The gene calls are TRBV6-1 and TRBJ1-2; TRBD1 agrees at 8 bases. Germline V gene sequence: CDR1 MNHNS, CDR2 SASEGT. V lost 4 bases and J lost 5; bases outside the gene matches: 12. The CDR3 is 16 residues long. The CDR3 sequence: CASSASRDRRRYGYTF. The CDR3 region has the DNA TGTGCCAGCAGTGCCTCCCGGGACAGGAGACGATATGGCTACACCTTC.

J is TRBJ2-2 and V is TRBV11-2, with TRBD2 matching 7 bases. In germline, CDR1 is SGHAT, CDR2 FQNNGV. The CDR3 contains 15 residues. V shed 5 bases and J 6 bases; nucleotides not matched to a gene: 9. Written as DNA, the CDR3 is TGTGCCAGCAGCCCGGGACGGCGGGGGTCCGGGGAGCTGTTTTTT. Translated, it gives CASSPGRRGSGELFF.

The table lists this clonotype with a few counts. The chain links TRBV10-3 to TRBJ1-4; possibly TRBD1 for D (6 bases). The CDR3 is 15 residues long. V shed 3 bases and J shed 3 bases, with 11 bases lying between them. The germline V gene encodes CDR1 ENHRY and CDR2 SYGVKD. The CDR3 spells CAISDQQGPNEKLFF. The CDR3 DNA reads TGTGCCATCAGTGATCAACAGGGACCTAATGAAAAACTGTTTTTT.

This clonotype was counted between two and nine times. The genes are TRBV6-1 and TRBJ2-3, with D possibly TRBD2 on 6 matching bases. Germline CDR1 MNHNS, CDR2 SASEGT. The V end lost 10 bases, the J end lost 2 bases, and 19 bases lay between the germline ends. The CDR3 covers 15 residues. CDR3 nucleotide sequence: TGTGCCACCTTGTCTCCGGGACTCTTCACAGATACGCAGTATTTT. It specifies CATLSPGLFTDTQYF.